The rows below give T cell receptor beta chains drawn from one sample of a study of T cell responses to AZD1222 COVID-19 vaccine. This table comes from immunoSEQ multiplex PCR, and its TCRdb copy is limited to in-frame clones, with some not included. The data show about 130,000 clones, with about 92% seen just once and approximately 2% held by the top ten. This material consisted of peripheral blood, taken on day 0 of AZD1222 vaccination. The receptors originated from an adult in good health. The CDR3 runs from the conserved cysteine through the conserved F or W. D genes are given only for firm matches. Expanded clones get a size class; other rows say once, few or many, or leave the size out.

TRBV5-3	-	TRBJ1-1	-	TGTGCCAGAAGCTTGGATGTAAGTGAAGAGGGGGTTGAAGCTTTCTTT	CARSLDVSEEGVEAFF
TRBV5-1	TRBD1	TRBJ2-6	-	TGCGCCAGCAGCGGACAGGGCTTTTCTGGGGCCAACGTCCTGACTTTC	CASSGQGFSGANVLTF
TRBV7-2	-	TRBJ1-1	-	TGTGCCAGCAGCCCAACCCCGTGGGGGAACACTGAAGCTTTCTTT	CASSPTPWGNTEAFF
TRBV5-6	-	TRBJ1-2	many	TGTGCCAGCAGCCCGGGACTGGCTGGCTATGGCTACACCTTC	CASSPGLAGYGYTF
TRBV7-2	-	TRBJ1-5	once	TGTGCCAGCAGCACAGTAACTAGCAATCAGCCCCAGCATTTT	CASSTVTSNQPQHF
TRBV5-4	TRBD1	TRBJ2-5	-	TGTGCCAGCAGCCCACCCCCGGGACAGTACCAAGAGACCCAGTACTTC	CASSPPPGQYQETQYF
TRBV15	TRBD2	TRBJ2-7	-	TGTGCCACCAGCGCTAGCGGGGGCCTACTCTACGAGCAGTACTTC	CATSASGGLLYEQYF
TRBV4-3	TRBD1	TRBJ2-2	-	TGCGCCAGCAGCCTTTGGACAGGGGGAACCGGGGAGCTGTTTTTT	CASSLWTGGTGELFF
TRBV3-1/TRBV3-2	TRBD1	TRBJ2-7	-	TGTGCCAGCAGCCAAGGGCCTACGACAGGGCAAGGGTACGAGCAGTACTTC	CASSQGPTTGQGYEQYF
TRBV29-1	-	TRBJ2-2	-	TGCAGCGCTGGGCACACCGGGGAGCTGTTTTTT	CSAGHTGELFF
TRBV5-4	TRBD1	TRBJ1-6	-	TGTGCCAGCAGCTGGGGGACAGGGGATGATTCACCCCTCCACTTT	CASSWGTGDDSPLHF
TRBV10-3	-	TRBJ1-2	-	TGTGCCATCAGTGATATCATACAGGGAACAGCTGGCTACACCTTC	CAISDIIQGTAGYTF
TRBV20-1	-	TRBJ1-1	-	TGCAGTGCTAGTCTCCCGCGGACAGTGAACACTGAAGCTTTCTTT	CSASLPRTVNTEAFF
TRBV9	TRBD2	TRBJ2-7	once	TGTGCCAGCAGCGTAGCAGCGGGGGGGCTTTACGAGCAGTACTTC	CASSVAAGGLYEQYF
TRBV6-5	TRBD1	TRBJ1-1	-	TGTGCCAGCAGCTCCAGGGGGAGGAACACTGAAGCTTTCTTT	CASSSRGRNTEAFF
TRBV20-1	-	TRBJ2-7	-	TGCAGTGCTAGCTACGGGAACGAGCAGTACTTC	CSASYGNEQYF
TRBV7-6	-	TRBJ2-7	-	TGTGCCAGCAGCTACCGGGACTCAGAGTACGAGCAGTACTTC	CASSYRDSEYEQYF
TRBV9	TRBD2	TRBJ2-3	-	TGTGCCAGCAGCGTAGTAGCGGGGGGCTGGGATACGCAGTATTTT	CASSVVAGGWDTQYF
TRBV19	-	TRBJ2-2	-	TGTGCCAGTAGTCGATGGGGCGACACCGGGGAGCTGTTTTTT	CASSRWGDTGELFF
TRBV15	TRBD1	TRBJ1-2	-	TGTGCCACCAGAGCGAACAGGGGCAACTATGGCTACACCTTC	CATRANRGNYGYTF
TRBV7-9	TRBD1	TRBJ2-7	-	TGTGCCAGCAGCGGGGCGCGGACAGGGAATACCTACGAGCAGTACTTC	CASSGARTGNTYEQYF
TRBV19	TRBD1	TRBJ1-5	-	TGTGCCAGTAGTGGGACAGGGGGGGGTCAGCCCCAGCATTTT	CASSGTGGGQPQHF
TRBV21-1	-	TRBJ1-2	-	TGTGCCAGCGGGGACAGGGTTTACTATGGCTACACCTTC	CASGDRVYYGYTF
TRBV30	-	TRBJ1-5	-	TGTGCCTGGACGCCCTGGGAGGGAGGCAATCAGCCCCAGCATTTT	CAWTPWEGGNQPQHF
TRBV7-2	-	TRBJ1-2	-	TGTGCCAGCAGCTTACAAGGGACCTATGGCTACACCTTC	CASSLQGTYGYTF
TRBV5-4	TRBD1	TRBJ2-2	few	TGTGCCAGCAGACATAAGGGTTACAGGGGGGCCACCGGGGAGCTGTTTTTT	CASRHKGYRGATGELFF
TRBV11-3	TRBD2	TRBJ2-1	-	TGTGCCAGCAGCTTAGGGACTAGCGGGGGACCTTTATTGGATGAGCAGTTCTTC	CASSLGTSGGPLLDEQFF
TRBV24-1	-	TRBJ2-1	-	TGTGCCACCAGTGATTCGGGGGGCGCGGGGTACAATGAGCAGTTCTTC	CATSDSGGAGYNEQFF
TRBV29-1	-	TRBJ2-2	-	TGCAGCGTTGTCACAACAAACACCGGGGAGCTGTTTTTT	CSVVTTNTGELFF
TRBV12-3/TRBV12-4	-	TRBJ2-2	-	TGTGCCAGCAGTTTTGTGCTCACCGGGGAGCTGTTTTTT	CASSFVLTGELFF
TRBV14	TRBD2	TRBJ2-3	once	TGTGCCAGCAGCCAAGGGACTAGCGTGAGCACAGATACGCAGTATTTT	CASSQGTSVSTDTQYF
TRBV7-2	TRBD1	TRBJ2-1	once	TGTGCCAGCAGCAAGGACAGGGGGGGTTACAATGAGCAGTTCTTC	CASSKDRGGYNEQFF
TRBV5-4	TRBD2	TRBJ2-2	-	TGTGCCAGCAGCTCCCGACTAGCGGGGAACCGAGGGGAGCTGTTTTTT	CASSSRLAGNRGELFF
TRBV4-2	TRBD2	TRBJ2-2	-	TGTGCCAGCAGCCGTCACACAGCTAGGCTAGCGGGGGACACCGGGGAGCTGTTTTTT	CASSRHTARLAGDTGELFF
TRBV12-3/TRBV12-4	-	TRBJ1-1	-	TGTGCCAGCAGTCTTGCCGGGGCCACTGAAGCTTTCTTT	CASSLAGATEAFF
TRBV10-3	TRBD1	TRBJ1-5	-	TGTGCCATCAGTGGGGACAGGACTCAGCCCCAGCATTTT	CAISGDRTQPQHF
TRBV28	TRBD1	TRBJ1-2	-	TGTGCCACAACGGGACAGTTCTTCTATGGCTACACCTTC	CATTGQFFYGYTF
TRBV21-1	-	TRBJ1-5	-	TGTGCCAGCAGCTCCCGACGGGGGGGCAATCAGCCCCAGCATTTT	CASSSRRGGNQPQHF
TRBV5-6	-	TRBJ1-5	-	TGTGCCAGCAGCTTGGCCACGGGACTGAGTAATCAGCCCCAGCATTTT	CASSLATGLSNQPQHF
TRBV14	-	TRBJ2-7	-	TGTGCCAGCAGCCTGCGGGACAGCTACAGCTCCTACGAGCAGTACTTC	CASSLRDSYSSYEQYF
TRBV4-2	-	TRBJ1-6	-	TGTGCCAGCAGCCAAGATGGCATTGGGTTGAATAATTCACCCCTCCACTTT	CASSQDGIGLNNSPLHF
TRBV5-1	-	TRBJ2-3	-	TGCGCCAGCAGCTCGGAAAGGGCCAGCACAGATACGCAGTATTTT	CASSSERASTDTQYF
TRBV3-1/TRBV3-2	TRBD2	TRBJ2-7	-	TGTGCCAGCAGCCCCACGCAAAGAACGGGGGGCTACGAGCAGTACTTC	CASSPTQRTGGYEQYF
TRBV9	-	TRBJ1-6	-	TGTGCCAGCAGCGTAGAAGGGGCTAATTCACCCCTCCACTTT	CASSVEGANSPLHF
TRBV18	TRBD1	TRBJ2-2	few	TGTGCCAGCTCACCCTGGACAGGGCTTAACACCGGGGAGCTGTTTTTT	CASSPWTGLNTGELFF
TRBV7-8	TRBD2	TRBJ2-2	once	TGTGCCAGCAGCGAGCGGGGGTCCACCGGGGAGCTGTTTTTT	CASSERGSTGELFF
TRBV7-9	-	TRBJ1-2	-	TGTGCCAGCAGCCAAGCTAACTATGGCTACACCTTC	CASSQANYGYTF
TRBV7-2	-	TRBJ2-7	once	TGTGCCAGCAGCTCCCTTTCCTACGAGCAGTACTTC	CASSSLSYEQYF
TRBV4-3	-	TRBJ1-4	-	TGCGCCAGCAGCCTAGGACATGGGGATGAAAAACTGTTTTTT	CASSLGHGDEKLFF
TRBV9	TRBD1	TRBJ1-3	-	TGTGCCAGCAGCCTCCGGACAGGGGCGAACACCATATATTTT	CASSLRTGANTIYF
TRBV7-9	TRBD1	TRBJ2-1	-	TGTGCCAGCAGCTCAAGACAGGGGGGCAATGAGCAGTTCTTC	CASSSRQGGNEQFF
TRBV6-5	TRBD1	TRBJ1-2	-	TGTGCCAGCAGTTACGGCCCCTCAGGGGGCTATGGCTACACCTTC	CASSYGPSGGYGYTF
TRBV28	-	TRBJ1-2	-	TGTGCCAGCAGGGTTTCAACCGAGAATGGCTACACCTTC	CASRVSTENGYTF
TRBV13	-	TRBJ2-1	-	TGTGCCAGCAGGGTAGGGTTCGTGGGGAATGAGCAGTTCTTC	CASRVGFVGNEQFF
TRBV7-2	-	TRBJ1-1	-	TGTGCCAGCAGCTTAGCCACAGCCCTAATCACTGAAGCTTTCTTT	CASSLATALITEAFF
TRBV4-2	TRBD1	TRBJ2-5	once	TGTGCCAGCAGCCGAGCAACAGGGGTGGAGGAGACCCAGTACTTC	CASSRATGVEETQYF
TRBV28	TRBD1	TRBJ1-5	-	TGTGCCAGCTTAGACAGGGCGAATCAGCCCCAGCATTTT	CASLDRANQPQHF